Each of the 21 T cell receptor beta chains below was sequenced from the same sample in a study of T cell repertoires in cytomegalovirus infection. TCRdb re-called the reads with MiXCR, one entry per CDR3 protein. The table shows just under 500,000 distinct CDR3 sequences, with more than 30% occurring only once. No antigen has been assigned to these receptors. The source material was cultured PBMCs, sampled from culture after CMV antigen stimulation. The receptors come from a human donor in good health (CMV status not recorded). Some clones in this sample may be carry-over from other donors' samples.

The rearrangement joins TRBV19 to TRBJ2-1; D ambiguous. The V end lost 8 bases, the J end lost 0 bases, and 17 bases lay between the germline ends. Per the germline V gene, CDR1 is LNHDA and CDR2 is SQIVND (reference sequence). This CDR3 comprises 16 residues. The chain's CDR3 is CASQRTPPSSYNEQFF. The CDR3 region has the DNA TGTGCCAGTCAAAGGACGCCTCCAAGCTCCTACAATGAGCAGTTCTTC.

The rearrangement links TRBV12-3 or TRBV12-4 to TRBJ1-2; D is undetermined. CDR3 size: 15 residues. The germline V and J ends were trimmed by 0 bases and 8 bases, with 16 bases remaining between them. CDR3 nucleotides: TGTGCCAGCAGTTTAGCGGGGTTCCCTCCGAGGGGCTACACCTTC. Protein: CASSLAGFPPRGYTF.

The chain links TRBV11-2 to TRBJ2-3; D perhaps matches TRBD1 (5 bases). The V end was cut by 5 bases, the J end by 10 bases, with 7 bases between. Germline lookup yields CDR1 SGHAT and CDR2 FQNNGV. This CDR3 spans 10 amino acids. CDR3 in DNA: TGTGCCAGCAGCCAAGGGGCGCAGTATTTT. Its protein product is CASSQGAQYF. The variable domain in full, with the rest retrieved from reference TRBV11-2 and TRBJ2-3, is EAGVAQSPRYKIIEKRQSVAFWCNPISGHATLYWYQQILGQGPKLLIQFQNNGVVDDSQLPKDRFSAERLKGVDSTLKIQPAKLEDSAVYLCASSQGAQYFGPGTRLTVL.

The chain couples TRBV6-1 to TRBJ1-5; D unresolved. V was clipped by 7 bases and J by 0 bases, with 13 bases between them. Germline V gene data show CDR1 as MNHNS and CDR2 as SASEGT. This CDR3 region has 15 residues. CDR3 loop: CASNPGRISNQPQHF. CDR3 in DNA: TGTGCCAGCAACCCGGGTAGGATTAGCAATCAGCCCCAGCATTTT.

This clonotype has just a few counts. CDR3 nucleotide sequence: TGTGCCAGCAGCTTTGTGGGTGCTAACTATGGCTACACCTTC. Amino acids: CASSFVGANYGYTF. This chain links TRBV7-6 with TRBJ1-2; D is ambiguous. V dropped 3 bases and J dropped 0 bases, with 8 bases sitting between them. CDR1 SGHVS and CDR2 FNYEAQ come from the germline V gene. This CDR3 has 14 amino acids.

The table lists this clonotype with a few counts. The rearrangement links TRBV7-8 to TRBJ2-2; no clear D gene. The CDR3 totals 16 residues. CDR1 and CDR2 (germline): SGHVS, FQNEAQ. The V end lost 2 bases, the J end lost 1 base, and 11 bases lay between the germline ends. CDR3 protein: CASSLRPWRNTGELFF. The CDR3 DNA is TGTGCCAGCAGCTTAAGGCCCTGGAGGAACACCGGGGAGCTGTTTTTT.

The rearrangement uses TRBV4-2 and TRBJ2-7, with D possibly matching TRBD2 (6 bases). The CDR3 runs 14 residues. The germline V gene encodes CDR1 LGHNA and CDR2 YNFKEQ. The V gene lost 1 base and the J gene lost 5 bases, with 12 bases spanning the gap. The DNA for the CDR3 is TGTGCCAGCAGCCAAGGCTTCGGGGGTAACGAGCAGTACGTC. Amino acids: CASSQGFGGNEQYV.

CDR3 amino acids: CASAYNLRQGNTEAFF. DNA of the CDR3: TGTGCCAGTGCGTATAACTTACGACAGGGGAACACTGAAGCTTTCTTT. V gene TRBV19 combines with J gene TRBJ1-1; 7 nucleotides align to TRBD1. The CDR3 extends over 16 amino acids. V trimming: 8 bases; J trimming: 1 base; junction bases outside the gene matches: 13. Looked up from germline, CDR1 is LNHDA and CDR2 is SQIVND (reference sequence).

The gene calls are TRBV9 and TRBJ2-6; TRBD2 aligns across 8 bases. The CDR3 covers 18 residues. With 0 bases clipped from V and 0 bases from J, the junction kept 5 bases outside the gene matches. Germline values: CDR1 SGDLS, CDR2 YYNGEE. In nucleotides, the CDR3 is TGTGCCAGCAGCGTAGGCCAACTAGCGGACTCTGGGGCCAACGTCCTGACTTTC. It translates to CASSVGQLADSGANVLTF.

The chain uses TRBV11-2 and TRBJ1-6; D ambiguous. CDR1 and CDR2 (germline): SGHAT, FQNNGV. This CDR3 contains 14 residues. V was pared by 0 bases and J by 12 bases, with 12 bases between. This CDR3 reads CASSLEATPGPLHF. In nucleotides, the CDR3 is TGTGCCAGCAGCTTAGAAGCGACCCCAGGACCCCTCCACTTT.

This chain connects TRBV20-1 to TRBJ2-3; D unresolved. CDR3 length: 14 amino acids. The V gene lost 5 bases and the J gene lost 2 bases, with 14 bases spanning the gap. The germline V gene encodes CDR1 DFQATT and CDR2 SNEGSKA (reference sequence). DNA for the CDR3: TGCAGTGCTCCGACGTGGGATACCACAGATACGCAGTATTTT. Its protein is CSAPTWDTTDTQYF.

This clonotype has just a few counts. J is TRBJ1-2 and V is TRBV6-2 or TRBV6-3, with 10 bases fitting TRBD1. The germline CDR1 and CDR2 sequences are MNHEY and SVGEGT. V lost 5 bases and J lost 11; bases outside the gene matches: 8. This CDR3 spans 13 amino acids. The CDR3 DNA reads TGTGCCAGCAGTCGGGACAGGGGAAAAAGATACACCTTC. It translates to CASSRDRGKRYTF.

This clonotype was picked up a small number of times. This sequence joins TRBV2 and TRBJ2-5; D is uncertain. Deletions cut 8 bases from V and 7 bases from J, with 23 bases between. Germline CDR1 and CDR2: SNHLY and FYNNEI. CDR3 length equals 15 residues. The CDR3 loop reads CASGFGSLSLGTQYF. The CDR3 coding sequence is TGTGCCAGCGGTTTTGGGTCGTTAAGTCTGGGGACCCAGTACTTC.

This chain uses TRBV7-9 with TRBJ2-1, with 10 bases fitting TRBD1. The germline V gene encodes CDR1 SEHNR and CDR2 FQNEAQ (reference sequence). The CDR3 loop spans 15 amino acids. With V trimmed by 4 bases and J by 5 bases, 5 bases remained unmatched. The CDR3 region is CASSSDGTGDNEQFF. The CDR3 DNA follows: TGTGCCAGCAGCTCGGATGGGACAGGGGACAATGAGCAGTTCTTC.

The J gene is TRBJ2-3, the V gene TRBV5-1; 9 bases align to TRBD2. This CDR3 region has 14 residues. Germline CDR1 reads SGHRS; CDR2 reads YFSETQ. V gave up 4 bases and J gave up 9 bases; unmatched junction bases: 9. CDR3 nucleotides: TGCGCCAGCAGCGGCCTAGCGGGAAGGGACACGCAGTATTTT. This gives the protein CASSGLAGRDTQYF.

This clonotype was recorded many times. Its ends do not fully match the called genes, so a read error is possible. The chain uses TRBV7-8 and TRBJ2-3; no firm D call. The length of the CDR3 is 15 residues. Germline V CDR1 and CDR2: SGHVS, FQNEAQ. The CDR3 DNA is TGTGCCAGCACCTTATTCTCCCGGAGCACAGATACGCAGTATTTT. It codes for CASTLFSRSTDTQYF.

There are a few counts of this clonotype. The V gene is TRBV7-6, the J gene TRBJ2-7; D not resolved. CDR1 is SGHVS, CDR2 FNYEAQ, per germline. V gave up 8 bases and J gave up 0 bases, with 17 bases separating them. The CDR3 is 15 amino acids. CDR3 sequence: CASRDRGLNSYEQYF. The CDR3, as DNA: TGTGCCAGCCGAGATCGAGGTTTGAACTCCTACGAGCAGTACTTC. The full variable domain, with the rest looked up from reference TRBV7-6 and TRBJ2-7, is GAGVSQSPRYKVTKRGQDVALRCDPISGHVSLYWYRQALGQGPEFLTYFNYEAQQDKSGLPNDRFSAERPEGSISTLTIQRTEQRDSAMYRCASRDRGLNSYEQYFGPGTRLTVT.

The J gene is TRBJ2-7, the V gene TRBV19, with 11 bases aligning to TRBD2. This CDR3 comprises 18 residues. After removal of 1 base from V and 5 bases from J, the junction contained 13 bases not matched to a gene. Germline V gives CDR1 LNHDA, CDR2 SQIVND (reference sequence). The CDR3 sequence is CASSIVGTSGRFGNEQYF. CDR3 in DNA: TGTGCCAGTAGTATAGTCGGGACTAGCGGCCGTTTTGGGAACGAGCAGTACTTC.

The chain combines TRBV7-2 with TRBJ2-1, with a tentative D call TRBD1 (5 bases). This CDR3 is built from 16 residues. The V gene's germline CDR1 is SGHTA and CDR2 FQGNSA. Trimming removed 1 base from V and 4 bases from J, with 14 bases in between. This CDR3 reads CASSLDSGSHYNEQFF. In nucleotides, the CDR3 is TGTGCCAGCAGCTTAGATTCAGGGTCACATTACAATGAGCAGTTCTTC.

The rearrangement uses TRBV20-1 and TRBJ1-1; no definite D call. Germline CDR1 reads DFQATT; CDR2 reads SNEGSKA (reference sequence). V was pared by 0 bases and J by 1 base, with 15 bases between. The CDR3 spans 16 residues. Here the CDR3 reads CSAREVMGARNTEAFF. For the CDR3, the DNA is TGCAGTGCTAGAGAAGTGATGGGCGCGAGGAACACTGAAGCTTTCTTT.

This clonotype has more than one count but fewer than ten. The V call is TRBV19, the J call TRBJ1-2; no clear D gene. The CDR3 is made up of 14 amino acids. Germline assignment: CDR1 LNHDA and CDR2 SQIVND (reference sequence). V dropped 3 bases and J dropped 0 bases, with 8 bases sitting between them. Written as DNA, the CDR3 is TGTGCCAGTAGTATTCTGGTTACTAACTATGGCTACACCTTC. Translating gives CASSILVTNYGYTF.